Listed below are T cell receptor beta chains from one sample, sequenced in a study of T-cell reconstitution after alpha-beta-depleted transplantation in children. TCRdb itself ran the PCR reads through MiXCR, one entry per CDR3 protein. Among hundreds of thousands of distinct CDR3 sequences listed, just over 7.5% were seen once. Sample: peripheral blood, taken 360 days after TCRalphabeta/CD19-depleted stem cell transplant. The source is a female patient between 2 and 15 years old who had a stem cell transplant for Fanconi anemia, so the T cells may come from the graft donor. Both conserved end residues are part of each CDR3. The D gene is left open where the match is weak. Only part of the rows carry a size: once, few, many, or a class if the clone is expanded.

j_gene	d_gene	abundance	v_gene	CDR3aa	CDR3nt
TRBJ2-2	NA	many	TRBV28	CASSPGTRITGELFF	TGTGCCAGCAGCCCCGGGACGAGGATCACCGGGGAGCTGTTTTTT
TRBJ1-2	TRBD1	NA	TRBV20-1	CSARPPDRGVNYGYTF	TGCAGTGCTAGACCACCTGACAGGGGGGTTAACTATGGCTACACCTTC
TRBJ2-7	TRBD2	many	TRBV28	CASSFRQRDGYEQYF	TGTGCCAGCAGTTTCCGTCAGCGGGACGGCTACGAGCAGTACTTC
TRBJ2-3	NA	many	TRBV13	CASSFVGRTDTQYF	TGTGCCAGCAGCTTCGTGGGGAGAACAGATACGCAGTATTTT
TRBJ2-1	NA	many	TRBV20-1	CSAPHPAGPVNEQFF	TGCAGTGCGCCCCACCCCGCGGGACCTGTCAATGAGCAGTTCTTC
TRBJ1-1	NA	many	TRBV20-1	CSASRRRGTEAFF	TGCAGTGCTAGTCGGCGACGAGGTACTGAAGCTTTCTTT
TRBJ1-1	NA	few	TRBV7-9	CSSSFRGRSTEAFF	TGTTCCAGCAGCTTCCGGGGGAGGAGCACTGAAGCTTTCTTT
TRBJ1-6	NA	many	TRBV6-5	CASFRRGGALHF	TGTGCCAGCTTCCGGCGGGGAGGCGCCCTCCACTTT
TRBJ2-5	TRBD2	NA	TRBV27	CASSLSGGGGLQETQYF	TGTGCCAGCAGTTTATCTGGGGGCGGGGGGCTGCAAGAGACCCAGTACTTC
TRBJ2-3	NA	many	TRBV5-6	CASSEAPGGPQYF	TGTGCCAGCAGCGAGGCCCCCGGGGGACCGCAGTATTTT
TRBJ2-2	NA	NA	TRBV4-2	CASSPRHLGDTGELFF	TGTGCCAGCAGCCCTAGGCATCTGGGGGACACCGGGGAGCTGTTTTTT
TRBJ1-1	NA	few	TRBV4-2	CASSRAGGRTEAFF	TGTGCCAGCAGCCGGGCTGGAGGACGAACTGAAGCTTTCTTT
TRBJ1-1	NA	NA	TRBV28	CASSLWPINTEAFF	TGTGCCAGCAGTTTGTGGCCCATAAACACTGAAGCTTTCTTT
TRBJ2-7	TRBD1	NA	TRBV5-6	CASRRVDRDYEQYF	TGTGCCAGCAGAAGGGTGGACAGGGACTACGAGCAGTACTTC
TRBJ1-6	NA	few	TRBV6-5	CASKRPLQPLHF	TGTGCCAGCAAGAGGCCTCTTCAACCCCTCCACTTT
TRBJ1-2	TRBD1	many	TRBV12-3/TRBV12-4	CASSLGQGHGYTF	TGTGCCAGCAGCCTGGGACAGGGCCATGGCTACACCTTC
TRBJ1-2	TRBD1	few	TRBV15	CATSRTGTGDGYTF	TGTGCCACCAGCAGAACCGGGACAGGAGACGGCTACACCTTC
TRBJ1-2	NA	few	TRBV6-2/TRBV6-3	CASSYRPGISGYTF	TGTGCCAGCAGTTACCGGCCGGGGATCAGTGGCTACACCTTC
TRBJ1-1	TRBD1	many	TRBV4-2	CASSQEDRKNTEAFF	TGTGCCAGCAGCCAAGAGGACAGGAAGAACACTGAAGCTTTCTTT
TRBJ2-3	TRBD1	many	TRBV15	CATSSDWTGAREHTDTQYF	TGTGCCACCAGCAGCGACTGGACAGGGGCGCGAGAACACACAGATACGCAGTATTTT
TRBJ2-3	NA	many	TRBV18	CASSPAGSRDTQYF	TGTGCCAGCTCACCAGCCGGGAGTCGAGATACGCAGTATTTT
TRBJ1-2	NA	many	TRBV4-3	CASSPHMGADLNYGYTF	TGCGCCAGCAGCCCTCATATGGGGGCAGACTTGAACTATGGCTACACCTTC
TRBJ1-5	TRBD1	NA	TRBV6-5	CASSYPGTGWDQPQHF	TGTGCCAGCAGTTACCCCGGGACAGGGTGGGATCAGCCCCAGCATTTT
TRBJ2-2	NA	many	TRBV5-1	CASSLVGGTAGELFF	TGCGCCAGCAGCTTGGTTGGGGGAACCGCCGGGGAGCTGTTTTTT
TRBJ1-3	TRBD1	NA	TRBV28	CASSTQGAPGNTIYF	TGTGCCAGCAGCACACAGGGGGCTCCTGGAAACACCATATATTTT
TRBJ1-2	NA	few	TRBV12-3/TRBV12-4	CASSRDSMYGYTF	TGTGCCAGCAGTCGGGACTCAATGTATGGCTACACCTTC
TRBJ1-2	TRBD1	many	TRBV5-1	CASSLNRGQGYTF	TGCGCCAGCAGCTTGAACAGGGGGCAAGGCTACACCTTC
TRBJ1-1	NA	few	TRBV9	CASSATTPANTEAFF	TGTGCCAGCAGCGCCACCACCCCAGCGAACACTGAAGCTTTCTTT
TRBJ1-2	NA	few	TRBV6-1	CASRIGGGYTF	TGTGCCAGCCGAATCGGGGGTGGCTACACCTTC
TRBJ2-1	NA	NA	TRBV3-1	CASSQDLRSSYNEQFF	TGTGCCAGCAGCCAAGATTTGCGGAGCTCCTACAATGAGCAGTTCTTC
TRBJ2-2	NA	many	TRBV7-9	CASSLGASVGELFF	TGTGCCAGCAGCTTAGGAGCGAGTGTCGGGGAGCTGTTTTTT
TRBJ2-7	TRBD1	NA	TRBV20-1	CSARGEGGPRDYEQYF	TGCAGTGCTAGAGGGGAAGGGGGCCCTAGGGACTACGAGCAGTACTTC
TRBJ2-5	NA	many	TRBV3-1	CASSYSGDLYQETQYF	TGTGCCAGCAGCTACTCCGGGGACTTGTACCAAGAGACCCAGTACTTC
TRBJ2-5	TRBD1	many	TRBV7-2	CASSLERQGRETQYF	TGTGCCAGCAGCTTAGAACGACAGGGGCGGGAGACCCAGTACTTC
TRBJ2-7	NA	many	TRBV5-5	CASSLRGDIYEQYF	TGTGCCAGCAGCCTCAGGGGCGACATCTACGAGCAGTACTTC
TRBJ2-3	NA	many	TRBV28	CASSLDTQYF	TGTGCCAGCAGTTTAGATACGCAGTATTTT
TRBJ2-3	NA	many	TRBV10-3	CAISGRTALSTDTQYF	TGTGCCATCAGTGGTCGGACCGCTCTTAGCACAGATACGCAGTATTTT
TRBJ1-2	NA	few	TRBV20-1	CSARANRDGYTF	TGCAGTGCTAGAGCAAACAGGGATGGCTACACCTTC
TRBJ2-1	TRBD2	many	TRBV24-1	CATSDWLAGVLGNEQFF	TGTGCCACCAGTGATTGGCTAGCGGGGGTACTGGGGAATGAGCAGTTCTTC
TRBJ2-7	NA	NA	TRBV21-1	CASNLRRIPLSYEQYF	TGTGCCAGCAACCTCCGGAGGATTCCACTCTCCTACGAGCAGTACTTC